In this sample, the clone carrying this T cell receptor beta chain turned up once. The V gene's germline CDR1 is LNHDA and CDR2 SQIVND (reference sequence). Trimming removed 5 bases at V and 0 bases at J, with 11 bases between. CDR3 length: 15 amino acids. Libraries were prepared by immunoSEQ multiplex PCR; TCRdb keeps only in-frame clonotypes and omits some of them. This table has approximately 120,000 clones, about 82% appearing once. The sample comes from a study of PD-L1 blockade in urothelial cancer. On the study more broadly: Before enrollment, 0 to 3 chemotherapy regimens had been given to patients.

Time point noted: peripheral blood 6 weeks after treatment start. The sequence was obtained from a man aged 50-59 years with urothelial cancer. The source was PBMCs, collected around atezolizumab (anti-PD-L1) treatment. The chain uses TRBV19 and TRBJ2-1; D possibly corresponds to TRBD1 (6 bases). CDR3 nucleotides: TGTGCCAGTAGTGCTACAGGGAGCTCCTACAATGAGCAGTTCTTC. Translation gives CASSATGSSYNEQFF.